Below, 22 T cell receptor beta chains from the same sample are listed, as sequenced in a study of identical twins' blood T cells. TCRdb re-called the 5' RACE reads with MiXCR, one entry per CDR3 protein. The sample carries 300,000 to 450,000 distinct CDR3 sequences, 28% recorded once. Source material: PBMCs. These receptors came from a woman aged 18 to 50 in good health.

Only a few counts were recorded for this clonotype. The chain couples TRBV20-1 to TRBJ1-2; no definite D call. The CDR3 runs to 14 residues. Germline V gives CDR1 DFQATT, CDR2 SNEGSKA (reference sequence). V was shortened by 0 bases and J by 1 base, with 9 bases between the two germline ends. CDR3 residues: CSARDDVDNYGYTF. CDR3 sequence (DNA): TGCAGTGCTAGAGATGATGTGGATAACTATGGCTACACCTTC.

This clonotype was detected only a few times. V and J are TRBV19 and TRBJ1-5; tentative D call: TRBD1 (6 bases). The CDR3 spans 14 residues. Trimming shortened V by 3 bases and J by 4 bases, and 10 bases separated the two germline ends. Germline V CDR1 and CDR2: LNHDA, SQIVND (reference sequence). The chain's CDR3 is CASSISDRNQPQHF. The CDR3 nucleotides read TGTGCCAGTAGTATTTCGGACAGAAATCAGCCCCAGCATTTT.

This clonotype was seen more than once but under ten times. The chain is built from TRBV2 and TRBJ2-7; maybe TRBD1 (6 bases). The CDR3 runs to 15 residues. In germline, CDR1 is SNHLY, CDR2 FYNNEI. Trimming took 1 base from V and 7 from J, leaving 17 bases between them. CDR3 nucleotide sequence: TGTGCCAGCAGTGAAGAGTCCACAGGGTACGGGGAGCAGTACTTC. Translated: CASSEESTGYGEQYF.

Regarding this clonotype: Just one base apart from a much larger clone, this may be a read error. V gene TRBV10-3 combines with J gene TRBJ1-1; 9 bases match TRBD1. CDR1 and CDR2 (germline): ENHRY, SYGVKD. The CDR3 extends over 11 amino acids. CDR3 sequence reads: CAISGTGEALF. DNA of the CDR3: TGTGCCATCAGTGGGACAGGGGAAGCTTTATTT.

The CDR3 coding sequence is TGTGCCAGCACCTCCGGACTAGCGGGAGGGTACGAGCAGTACTTC. Protein: CASTSGLAGGYEQYF. This sequence joins TRBV3-1 and TRBJ2-7; 15 bases are a match to TRBD2. Germline CDR1 LGHDT, CDR2 YNNKEL (reference sequence). The ends lost 7 bases at V and 4 bases at J; junction bases unmatched: 5. The CDR3 consists of 15 residues.

This clonotype showed up many times. The chain couples TRBV10-3 to TRBJ2-2, with 8 bases lining up with TRBD2. The CDR3 extends over 14 amino acids. Trimming removed 11 bases from V and 1 base from J; junction bases left unmatched: 6. Germline CDR1 ENHRY, CDR2 SYGVKD. The CDR3 sequence is CAVTSGRNTGELFF. The DNA of the CDR3 is TGTGCCGTTACTAGCGGAAGGAACACCGGGGAGCTGTTTTTT.

V is TRBV7-3 and J is TRBJ1-1; the D gene is possibly TRBD1 (6 bases). Trimming removed 2 bases from V and 1 base from J, with 11 bases in between. The length of the CDR3 is 15 residues. CDR1 is SGHTA, CDR2 FQGTGA, per germline. The chain's CDR3 is CASSLAGGPNTEAFF. CDR3 bases: TGTGCCAGCAGCTTAGCGGGGGGGCCGAACACTGAAGCTTTCTTT.

This clonotype appeared many times. Germline is not matched at one junction end, which may reflect a read error. V usage is TRBV19 and J usage is TRBJ1-5; a possible D gene is TRBD1 (6 bases). The CDR3 totals 12 residues. CDR1 is LNHDA, CDR2 SQIVND, per germline (reference sequence). The CDR3 sequence: CASSRGNQPQHF. Here the CDR3 DNA reads TGTGCCAGCAGTAGGGGGAATCAGCCCCAGCATTTT.

This clonotype was recorded only once. The gene calls are TRBV27 and TRBJ1-1; 11 nucleotides agree with TRBD1. This CDR3 is built from 16 residues. With 6 bases clipped from V and 4 bases from J, the junction kept 10 bases outside the gene matches. CDR1 and CDR2 (germline): MNHEY, SMNVEV (reference sequence). Written as DNA, the CDR3 is TGTGCCAGCAGGTCGTACGGACAGGGGGCGCTCACTGAAGCTTTCTTT. Translating it yields CASRSYGQGALTEAFF.

In its sample, this clonotype was seen many times. CDR3 nucleotides: TGCAGTGCTAGAGAGGGGAAGCGAAGCTCCTACAATGAGCAGTTCTTC. The encoded protein is CSAREGKRSSYNEQFF. The rearrangement links TRBV20-1 to TRBJ2-1; no clear D. The ends were cut back, 0 bases at V and 0 bases at J, with 12 bases in the middle. The germline V gene encodes CDR1 DFQATT and CDR2 SNEGSKA (reference sequence). This CDR3 comprises 16 residues.

Only a few counts were recorded for this clonotype. The chain carries TRBV5-1 and TRBJ1-1; D is unresolved. Trimming cost V 3 bases and J 0 bases, with 6 bases left between them. The CDR3 is made up of 13 amino acids. Germline loops: CDR1 SGHRS, CDR2 YFSETQ. CDR3 sequence (DNA): TGCGCCAGCAGCTCGGAACTGAACACTGAAGCTTTCTTT. Protein sequence: CASSSELNTEAFF.

The V and J genes are TRBV10-2 and TRBJ1-6; D call uncertain. The CDR3 has 14 residues. V was trimmed by 7 bases and J by 9 bases, leaving 16 bases between them. The germline V gene has CDR1 WSHSY and CDR2 SAAADI. The CDR3 spells CASIGLKRGSPLHF. CDR3 DNA sequence: TGCGCCAGCATCGGTTTGAAAAGAGGTTCACCCCTCCACTTT.

This clonotype occurred a few times. J is TRBJ1-1 and V is TRBV6-1; TRBD1 is a possible D gene (6 bases). The CDR3 is made up of 15 amino acids. The germline V gene has CDR1 MNHNS and CDR2 SASEGT. V dropped 8 bases and J dropped 1 base, with 17 bases sitting between them. The CDR3 sequence is CASGSGATRNTEAFF. DNA for the CDR3: TGTGCCAGCGGGTCGGGGGCTACTCGGAACACTGAAGCTTTCTTT.

A few counts support this clonotype. The chain employs TRBV5-1 and TRBJ2-2, with D perhaps TRBD1 (5 bases). CDR3 length: 15 residues. Trimming left V 1 base short and J 2 bases short, with 9 bases between. Germline values: CDR1 SGHRS, CDR2 YFSETQ. CDR3 sequence (DNA): TGCGCCAGCAGCTTGAGCAGGGTAAACACCGGGGAGCTGTTTTTT. Its protein is CASSLSRVNTGELFF.

The table lists this clonotype with a few counts. The chain couples TRBV5-6 to TRBJ1-2; D is undetermined. Deletions cut 4 bases from V and 5 bases from J, with 12 bases between. Germline-derived CDR1 and CDR2 are SGHDT and YYEEEE. The CDR3 runs 13 residues. In DNA form, the CDR3 reads TGTGCCAGCAGCACGTGGGAGGATTATGGCTACACCTTC. Translated: CASSTWEDYGYTF.

This clonotype appeared a few times. The rearrangement uses TRBV20-1 and TRBJ1-3; D unresolved. This CDR3 contains 12 residues. The germline V gene has CDR1 DFQATT and CDR2 SNEGSKA (reference sequence). The V and J ends lost 2 bases and 6 bases respectively, with 8 bases between them. Here the CDR3 reads CSARSLENTIYF. The CDR3 DNA is TGCAGTGCTAGATCCCTGGAAAACACCATATATTTT.

This clonotype was detected a few times. V usage is TRBV20-1 and J usage is TRBJ2-5, with D unresolved. Trimming pared 5 bases from V and 1 base from J, leaving 14 bases between. The CDR3 is 14 amino acids. Germline loops: CDR1 DFQATT, CDR2 SNEGSKA (reference sequence). The CDR3: CSAGPISAQETQYF. The CDR3 DNA reads as TGCAGTGCTGGTCCCATTTCGGCCCAAGAGACCCAGTACTTC.

There are many counts of this clonotype. This sequence joins TRBV7-9 and TRBJ1-3; D possibly corresponds to TRBD1 (5 bases). Germline CDR1 and CDR2: SEHNR and FQNEAQ (reference sequence). Trimming removed 2 bases from V and 1 base from J, with 6 bases in between. The CDR3 contains 14 residues. In nucleotides, the CDR3 is TGTGCCAGCAGCTTAACAGGATCTGGAAACACCATATATTTT. Residues: CASSLTGSGNTIYF.

This clonotype was detected ten times or more. This sequence joins TRBV2 and TRBJ1-1; 10 bases match TRBD1. The CDR3 consists of 14 residues. Per germline, CDR1 SNHLY and CDR2 FYNNEI. The ends lost 8 bases at V and 0 bases at J; junction bases unmatched: 3. Here the CDR3 reads CASRDRGMNTEAFF. The DNA of the CDR3 is TGTGCCAGCCGGGACAGGGGAATGAACACTGAAGCTTTCTTT.

This clonotype was counted between two and nine times. The chain recombines TRBV6-6 with TRBJ1-5; D might be TRBD1 (5 bases). The V gene lost 1 base and the J gene lost 1 base, with 14 bases spanning the gap. Germline loops: CDR1 MNHNY, CDR2 SVGAGI (reference sequence). CDR3 length: 17 amino acids. In nucleotides, the CDR3 is TGTGCCAGCAGTTACTTATTTGGGGACTTCAGCAATCAGCCCCAGCATTTT. It yields the protein CASSYLFGDFSNQPQHF.

This clonotype was seen once. The V gene is TRBV20-1, the J gene TRBJ2-3; the D gene is possibly TRBD1 (6 bases). This CDR3 region has 16 residues. The germline gives CDR1 DFQATT, CDR2 SNEGSKA (reference sequence). V lost 0 bases and J 2 bases, leaving 15 bases between the germline ends. The CDR3 sequence is CSARDRAGAFTDTQYF. The CDR3 DNA reads as TGCAGTGCTAGAGATCGAGCAGGGGCTTTCACAGATACGCAGTATTTT.

The chain recombines TRBV5-4 with TRBJ2-3; D call uncertain. Trimming left V 3 bases short and J 4 bases short, with 12 bases between. The germline gives CDR1 SGHNT, CDR2 YYREEE (reference sequence). The CDR3 spans 14 residues. The CDR3 loop is CASSSWTTADTQYF. The CDR3 nucleotides read TGTGCCAGCAGCTCTTGGACCACCGCAGATACGCAGTATTTT.